The T cell receptor (beta chain) described here comes from a study of OX40 agonist ivuxolimab in advanced cancers. Blood specimens came from baseline, cycle 4 day 1, and cycle 7 day 1. Measured with immunoSEQ multiplex PCR; TCRdb has only the in-frame clones, and not every one. This table has 60,000 to 70,000 clones, roughly 89% appearing once. Findings of the study overall: Doses of 0.1 to 3.0 mg/kg were accompanied by clonal expansion of CD4+ and CD8+ blood T cells by week 6.

In the case of this clone: Its target is unknown.

The V gene end was trimmed by 2 bases and the J gene end by 4 bases; junction bases not matched to a gene: 4. Germline CDR1 is MNHNS and CDR2 is SASEGT. This CDR3 comprises 15 residues. The chain is built from TRBV6-1 and TRBJ2-5; 10 bases align to TRBD2. The receptor's source is an adult with an advanced solid tumor such as melanoma, head and neck, liver or kidney cancer. Sample: CD4+ or CD8+ T cells sorted from blood, taken in a trial of the OX40 agonist ivuxolimab. The CDR3 sequence: CASSESSGRVETQYF. In DNA form, the CDR3 reads TGTGCCAGCAGTGAATCGAGCGGGAGGGTAGAGACCCAGTACTTC.